A selection of T cell receptor beta chains follows, all from one sample in a study of blood T cell repertoires in COVID-19. Assay: immunoSEQ multiplex PCR; the TCRdb copy retains only in-frame clones and omits some. The profile shows more than 85,000 clones, about nine tenths of them singletons. The sequenced material came from peripheral blood. These receptors came from a woman in her forties or fifties with COVID-19, enrolled during active disease. Both conserved end residues are part of each CDR3. The D gene is left open where the match is weak. Size tells how often a clone was seen (once, few, many) or the class of an expanded clone, and some rows leave it out.

CASSDRDRPNYGYTF,TGTGCCAGCAGCGACAGGGACCGACCAAACTATGGCTACACCTTC,.,.,TRBJ1-2,TRBV9
CASRATGGLTGELFF,TGTGCCAGCAGGGCTACAGGGGGCTTAACCGGGGAGCTGTTTTTT,.,TRBD1,TRBJ2-2,TRBV2
CASTGWALGPGNEQFF,TGTGCCAGCACTGGGTGGGCCTTAGGTCCGGGGAATGAGCAGTTCTTC,.,.,TRBJ2-1,TRBV7-3
CASSIGTGLNTEAFF,TGTGCCAGTAGTATAGGCACAGGGTTGAACACTGAAGCTTTCTTT,.,.,TRBJ1-1,TRBV19
CASSQEAGEKLFF,TGCGCCAGCAGCCAAGAAGCAGGAGAAAAACTGTTTTTT,.,.,TRBJ1-4,TRBV4-3
CAISEEQGVGYTF,TGTGCCATCAGTGAGGAACAGGGAGTCGGCTACACCTTC,.,.,TRBJ1-2,TRBV10-3
CASTQLQGKSPLHF,TGTGCCAGCACTCAATTACAGGGAAAGTCACCCCTCCACTTT,.,.,TRBJ1-6,TRBV6-5
CASRGQVYNEQFF,TGTGCCAGCAGGGGACAGGTATACAATGAGCAGTTCTTC,once,TRBD1,TRBJ2-1,TRBV6-5
CASSLLAGGAGELFF,TGTGCCAGCAGCCTGCTAGCAGGTGGTGCGGGGGAGCTGTTTTTT,.,.,TRBJ2-2,TRBV5-5
CASSWGTYQETQYF,TGTGCCAGCAGCTGGGGGACTTACCAAGAGACCCAGTACTTC,.,.,TRBJ2-5,TRBV11-1
CSVAGTAGTGELFF,TGCAGCGTTGCCGGGACAGCTGGCACCGGGGAGCTGTTTTTT,.,TRBD1,TRBJ2-2,TRBV29-1
CSSWTGDHGYTF,TGCAGCTCATGGACAGGTGACCATGGCTACACCTTC,once,TRBD1,TRBJ1-2,TRBV29-1
CASRPTVTGELFF,TGCGCCAGCAGGCCAACAGTCACCGGGGAGCTGTTTTTT,.,.,TRBJ2-2,TRBV5-1
CASSRRGGPTDTQYF,TGTGCCAGCAGTCGGCGGGGGGGCCCCACAGATACGCAGTATTTT,.,TRBD2,TRBJ2-3,TRBV11-2
CASSLAGGGDTQYF,TGCGCCAGCAGCTTGGCCGGGGGAGGGGATACGCAGTATTTT,once,TRBD2,TRBJ2-3,TRBV5-1
CASSIGGYRNTEAFF,TGTGCCAGTAGTATCGGCGGGTACCGGAACACTGAAGCTTTCTTT,.,.,TRBJ1-1,TRBV19
CASSLDAGVGNTIYF,TGTGCCAGCAGCTTGGACGCCGGTGTCGGAAACACCATATATTTT,.,.,TRBJ1-3,TRBV5-8
CASSYSRGQETQYF,TGTGCCAGCAGTTACTCACGGGGGCAAGAGACCCAGTACTTC,.,.,TRBJ2-5,TRBV6-5
CASSPDPRLAEDTQYF,TGCGCCAGCAGCCCGGACCCCCGACTAGCGGAAGATACGCAGTATTTT,.,TRBD2,TRBJ2-3,TRBV5-1
CATSDRNRGGGTQYF,TGTGCCACCAGTGATCGCAACCGGGGGGGCGGGACGCAGTATTTT,.,TRBD2,TRBJ2-3,TRBV24-1
CASSSGTGNTEAFF,TGTGCCAGCAGTTCCGGGACAGGGAACACTGAAGCTTTCTTT,.,TRBD1,TRBJ1-1,TRBV28
CASTRGRNSPLHF,TGTGCCAGCACCCGGGGGAGGAATTCACCCCTCCACTTT,.,.,TRBJ1-6,TRBV12-3/TRBV12-4
CASSQPPLADTQYF,TGTGCCAGCAGCCAGCCCCCTCTAGCTGATACGCAGTATTTT,.,.,TRBJ2-3,TRBV3-1/TRBV3-2
CASSPTSGGAGADTQYF,TGTGCCAGCTCACCAACTAGCGGGGGGGCCGGGGCAGATACGCAGTATTTT,.,TRBD2,TRBJ2-3,TRBV18
CASSSVGTDTQYF,TGTGCCAGCAGCTCGGTTGGCACAGATACGCAGTATTTT,.,.,TRBJ2-3,TRBV5-6
CASSLQGSTEAFF,TGTGCCAGCAGTTTACAAGGGAGCACTGAAGCTTTCTTT,.,.,TRBJ1-1,TRBV27
CASRLTSAGAKNIQYF,TGTGCAAGTCGCTTAACTTCTGCGGGGGCCAAAAACATTCAGTACTTC,.,.,TRBJ2-4,TRBV12-2
CASSSGTSGETQYF,TGCGCCAGCAGCTCCGGTACTAGCGGGGAGACCCAGTACTTC,.,TRBD2,TRBJ2-5,TRBV5-1
CASSITGFSNTEAFF,TGTGCCAGTAGTATCACAGGGTTTTCGAACACTGAAGCTTTCTTT,.,.,TRBJ1-1,TRBV19
CASSSSLNTEAFF,TGTGCCAGCAGCTCCAGTTTGAACACTGAAGCTTTCTTT,.,.,TRBJ1-1,TRBV7-7
CASSVMPASGGVSLFF,TGTGCCAGCAGCGTCATGCCGGCTAGCGGGGGGGTAAGCCTATTCTTC,.,TRBD2,TRBJ2-1,TRBV13
CASSQETVIQETQYF,TGTGCCAGCAGCCAGGAGACAGTGATTCAAGAGACCCAGTACTTC,.,.,TRBJ2-5,TRBV3-1/TRBV3-2
CASSPAVNSPLHF,TGTGCCAGCAGCCCCGCAGTTAATTCACCCCTCCACTTT,many,.,TRBJ1-6,TRBV7-8
CATSTRQGARYGYTF,TGTGCCACCAGCACCAGACAGGGGGCGCGTTATGGCTACACCTTC,.,TRBD1,TRBJ1-2,TRBV15
CASSAPGFGSAEAFF,TGTGCCAGCAGTGCGCCAGGGTTCGGTAGTGCTGAAGCTTTCTTT,.,.,TRBJ1-1,TRBV2
CASSQWDRGHSEAFF,TGTGCCAGCAGCCAGTGGGACAGGGGGCATTCTGAAGCTTTCTTT,.,TRBD1,TRBJ1-1,TRBV14
CASSLEGAGTGELFF,TGTGCCAGCAGCTTAGAAGGGGCCGGGACCGGGGAGCTGTTTTTT,.,.,TRBJ2-2,TRBV11-3
CASSLAGANVLTF,TGCGCCAGCAGCTTAGCCGGGGCCAACGTCCTGACTTTC,.,.,TRBJ2-6,TRBV5-1
CASSRSAGRGVETDTQYF,TGTGCCAGCAGCCGGAGCGCGGGGCGGGGGGTGGAGACAGATACGCAGTATTTT,.,TRBD2,TRBJ2-3,TRBV5-4
CASSMNRGNNQPQHF,TGTGCCAGTAGTATGAACAGGGGAAACAATCAGCCCCAGCATTTT,.,TRBD1,TRBJ1-5,TRBV19
CASTTRGEGLNQPQHF,TGTGCCAGTACCACGCGGGGTGAGGGTCTCAATCAGCCCCAGCATTTT,once,.,TRBJ1-5,TRBV19
CASSGRQGARGTGELFF,TGTGCCAGCAGTGGTCGACAGGGGGCGCGGGGCACCGGGGAGCTGTTTTTT,.,TRBD1,TRBJ2-2,TRBV6-1
CASRGPRERGAPGEQFF,TGTGCCAGCAGGGGACCTCGGGAGCGGGGGGCCCCCGGCGAGCAGTTCTTC,.,TRBD2,TRBJ2-1,TRBV11-2
CASSPDRGQGTGELFF,TGTGCCAGCAGTCCGGACAGGGGGCAAGGGACCGGGGAGCTGTTTTTT,.,TRBD1,TRBJ2-2,TRBV27
CASSLGWGDHQPQHF,TGTGCCAGTAGCCTCGGGTGGGGGGATCATCAGCCCCAGCATTTT,once,.,TRBJ1-5,TRBV19
CSASGAANTGELFF,TGCAGTGCTAGTGGGGCAGCGAACACCGGGGAGCTGTTTTTT,.,.,TRBJ2-2,TRBV20-1
CASSIGLAGVETQYF,TGTGCCAGTAGTATAGGGCTAGCGGGGGTGGAGACCCAGTACTTC,.,TRBD2,TRBJ2-5,TRBV19
CASSVAELPTIGYTF,TGTGCCAGCAGCGTAGCCGAATTACCTACTATTGGCTACACCTTC,.,.,TRBJ1-2,TRBV9
CASSSNRGRLNNEQFF,TGTGCCAGCAGTTCCAACAGGGGGCGCTTAAACAATGAGCAGTTCTTC,.,TRBD1,TRBJ2-1,TRBV27
CASSIGLDRPSTDTQYF,TGTGCCAGTAGTATAGGCCTGGACAGGCCGAGCACAGATACGCAGTATTTT,.,TRBD1,TRBJ2-3,TRBV19
CASSFQGGLNYGYTF,TGTGCCAGCAGCTTTCAGGGGGGCCTAAACTATGGCTACACCTTC,.,TRBD1,TRBJ1-2,TRBV7-2